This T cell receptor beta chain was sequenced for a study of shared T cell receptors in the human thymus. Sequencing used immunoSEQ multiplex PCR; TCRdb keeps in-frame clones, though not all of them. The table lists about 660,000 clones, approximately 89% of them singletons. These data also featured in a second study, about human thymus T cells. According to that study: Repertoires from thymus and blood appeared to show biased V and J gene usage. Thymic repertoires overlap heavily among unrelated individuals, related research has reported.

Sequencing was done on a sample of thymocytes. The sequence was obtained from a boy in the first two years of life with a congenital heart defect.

CDR3 in amino acids: CASSPTGRGTEAFF. CDR3 nucleotides: TGTGCCAGCTCACCTACAGGGAGGGGTACTGAAGCTTTCTTT. The chain has TRBV18 and TRBJ1-1, with D possibly being TRBD1 (6 bases). This CDR3 is 14 amino acids long. Trimming removed 3 bases at V and 5 bases at J, with 13 bases between. CDR1 KGHSH and CDR2 LQKENI come from the germline V gene.